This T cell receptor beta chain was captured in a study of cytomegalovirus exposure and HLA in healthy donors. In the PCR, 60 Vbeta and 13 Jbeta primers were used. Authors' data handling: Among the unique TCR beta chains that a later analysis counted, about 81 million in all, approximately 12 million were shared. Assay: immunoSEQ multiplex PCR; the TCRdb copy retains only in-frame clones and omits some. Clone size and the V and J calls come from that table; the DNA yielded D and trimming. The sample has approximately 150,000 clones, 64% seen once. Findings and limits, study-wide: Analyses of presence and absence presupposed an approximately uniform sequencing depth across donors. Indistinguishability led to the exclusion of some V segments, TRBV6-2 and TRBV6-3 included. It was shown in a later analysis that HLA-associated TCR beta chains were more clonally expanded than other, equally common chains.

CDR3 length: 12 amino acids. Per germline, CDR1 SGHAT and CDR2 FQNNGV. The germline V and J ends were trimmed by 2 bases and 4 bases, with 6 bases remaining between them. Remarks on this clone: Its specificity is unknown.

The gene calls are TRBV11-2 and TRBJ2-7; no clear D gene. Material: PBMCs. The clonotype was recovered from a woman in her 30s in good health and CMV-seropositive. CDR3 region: CASSLQVYEQYF. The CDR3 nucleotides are TGTGCCAGCAGCTTACAGGTTTACGAGCAGTACTTC.